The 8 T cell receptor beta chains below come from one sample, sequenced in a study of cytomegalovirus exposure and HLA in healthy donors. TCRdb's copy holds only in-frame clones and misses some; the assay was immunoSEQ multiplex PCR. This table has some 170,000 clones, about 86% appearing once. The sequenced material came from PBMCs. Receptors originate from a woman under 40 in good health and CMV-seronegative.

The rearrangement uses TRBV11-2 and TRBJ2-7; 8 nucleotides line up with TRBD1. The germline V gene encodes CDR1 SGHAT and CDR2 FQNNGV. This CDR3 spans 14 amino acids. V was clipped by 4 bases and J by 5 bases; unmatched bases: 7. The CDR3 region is CASSSDRGSDEQYF. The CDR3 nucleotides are TGTGCCAGCAGCTCTGACAGGGGATCGGACGAGCAGTACTTC.

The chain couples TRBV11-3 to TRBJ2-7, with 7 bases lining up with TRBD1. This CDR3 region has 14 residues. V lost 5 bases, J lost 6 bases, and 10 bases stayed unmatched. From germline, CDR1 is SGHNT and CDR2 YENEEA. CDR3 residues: CASSPPGTAGEQYF. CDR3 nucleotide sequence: TGTGCCAGCAGCCCTCCCGGGACAGCTGGCGAGCAGTACTTC.

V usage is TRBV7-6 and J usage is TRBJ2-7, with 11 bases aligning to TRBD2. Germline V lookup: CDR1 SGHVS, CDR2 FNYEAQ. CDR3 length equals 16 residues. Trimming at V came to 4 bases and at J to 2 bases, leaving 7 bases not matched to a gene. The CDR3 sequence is CASSSTSGGPPYEQYF. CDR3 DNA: TGTGCCAGCAGCTCCACTAGCGGGGGACCCCCCTACGAGCAGTACTTC.

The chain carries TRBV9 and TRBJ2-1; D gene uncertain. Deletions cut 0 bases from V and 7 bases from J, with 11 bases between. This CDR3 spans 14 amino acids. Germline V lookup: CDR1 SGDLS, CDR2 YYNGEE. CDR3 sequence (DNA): TGTGCCAGCAGCGTAGGTGCAACTAATAATGAGCAGTTCTTC. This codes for CASSVGATNNEQFF.

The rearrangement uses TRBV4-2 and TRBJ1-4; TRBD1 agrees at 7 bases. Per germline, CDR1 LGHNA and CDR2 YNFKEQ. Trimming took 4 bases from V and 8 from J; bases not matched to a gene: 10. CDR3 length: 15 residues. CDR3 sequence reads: CASSPKTGTNEKLFF. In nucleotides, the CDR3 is TGTGCCAGCAGCCCAAAGACAGGGACGAACGAAAAACTGTTTTTT.

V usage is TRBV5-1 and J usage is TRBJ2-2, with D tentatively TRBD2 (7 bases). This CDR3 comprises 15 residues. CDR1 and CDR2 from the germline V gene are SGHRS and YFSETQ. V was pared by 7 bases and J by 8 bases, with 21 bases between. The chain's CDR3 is CASAEIFRGAGELFF. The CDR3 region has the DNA TGCGCCAGCGCCGAAATCTTTCGGGGGGCAGGGGAGCTGTTTTTT. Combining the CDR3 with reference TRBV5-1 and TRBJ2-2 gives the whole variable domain KAGVTQTPRYLIKTRGQQVTLSCSPISGHRSVSWYQQTPGQGLQFLFEYFSETQRNKGNFPGRFSGRQFSNSRSEMNVSTLELGDSALYLCASAEIFRGAGELFFGEGSRLTVL.

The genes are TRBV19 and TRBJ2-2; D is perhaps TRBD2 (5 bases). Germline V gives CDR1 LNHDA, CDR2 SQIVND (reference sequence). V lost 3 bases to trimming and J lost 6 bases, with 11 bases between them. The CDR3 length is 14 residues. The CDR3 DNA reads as TGTGCCAGTAGTATGCTTCGGGGTCCCGGGGAGCTGTTTTTT. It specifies CASSMLRGPGELFF.

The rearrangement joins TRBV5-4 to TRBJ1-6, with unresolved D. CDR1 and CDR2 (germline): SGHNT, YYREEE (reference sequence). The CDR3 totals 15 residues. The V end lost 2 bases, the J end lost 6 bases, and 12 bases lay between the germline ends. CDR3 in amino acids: CASSLSVTANSPLHF. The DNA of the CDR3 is TGTGCCAGCAGCTTATCGGTAACAGCTAATTCACCCCTCCACTTT.